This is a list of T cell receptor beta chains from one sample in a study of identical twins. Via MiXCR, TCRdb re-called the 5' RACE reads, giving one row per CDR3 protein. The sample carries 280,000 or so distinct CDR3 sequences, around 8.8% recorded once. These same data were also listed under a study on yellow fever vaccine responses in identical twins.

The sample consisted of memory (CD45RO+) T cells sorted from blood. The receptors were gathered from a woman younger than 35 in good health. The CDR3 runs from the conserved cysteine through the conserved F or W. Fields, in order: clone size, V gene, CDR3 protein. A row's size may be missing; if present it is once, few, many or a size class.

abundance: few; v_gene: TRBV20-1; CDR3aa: CSARAQVSGTSINEQFF
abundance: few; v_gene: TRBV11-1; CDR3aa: CASSLGLNQPQHF
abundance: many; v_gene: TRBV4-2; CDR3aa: CASSQEAAGPNTGELFF
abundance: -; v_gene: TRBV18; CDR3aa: CASSPLSTSGGRGNEQFF
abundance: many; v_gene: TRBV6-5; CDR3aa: CASSTKIRQGGEAFF
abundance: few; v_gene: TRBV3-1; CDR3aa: CASSHGSLWTGELFF
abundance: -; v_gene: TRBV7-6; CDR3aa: CASSLTSGRGAGEQYF
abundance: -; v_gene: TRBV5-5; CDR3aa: CASSFRDRGTYEQYF
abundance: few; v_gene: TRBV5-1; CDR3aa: CASSLRVGDIQYF
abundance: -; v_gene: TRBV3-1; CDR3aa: CASSKSVGLFGSYEQYF
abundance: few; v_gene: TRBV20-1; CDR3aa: CSAKAGSTDTQYF
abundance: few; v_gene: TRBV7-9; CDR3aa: CASSRRLDNEKLFF
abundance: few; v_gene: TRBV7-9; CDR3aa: CASDRGGTGYNEQFF
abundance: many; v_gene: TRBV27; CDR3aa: CASGGQGAYEQYF
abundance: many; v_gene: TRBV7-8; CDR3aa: CASSLGTITEAFF
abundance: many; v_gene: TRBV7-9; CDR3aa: CASSPPLGQDVAFF
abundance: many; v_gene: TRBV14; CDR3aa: CASSRPLIGELFF
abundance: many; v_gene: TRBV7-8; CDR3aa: CASSLQRERQETQYF
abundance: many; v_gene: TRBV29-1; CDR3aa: CSVENDGRPSTDTQYF
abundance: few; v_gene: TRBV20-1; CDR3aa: CSAVAGGKNTGELFF
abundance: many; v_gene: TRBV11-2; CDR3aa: CASSPQRGSNTGELFF
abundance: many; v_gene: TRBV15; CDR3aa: CATSRPHQPQHF
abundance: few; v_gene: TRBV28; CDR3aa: CASSLGPGTGNTYEQYF
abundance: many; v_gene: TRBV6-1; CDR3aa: CASRIIGGSDTQYF
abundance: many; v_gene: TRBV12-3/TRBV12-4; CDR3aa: CASSYQRNTEAFF
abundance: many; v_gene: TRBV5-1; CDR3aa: CASSFDWSGVVNTEAFF